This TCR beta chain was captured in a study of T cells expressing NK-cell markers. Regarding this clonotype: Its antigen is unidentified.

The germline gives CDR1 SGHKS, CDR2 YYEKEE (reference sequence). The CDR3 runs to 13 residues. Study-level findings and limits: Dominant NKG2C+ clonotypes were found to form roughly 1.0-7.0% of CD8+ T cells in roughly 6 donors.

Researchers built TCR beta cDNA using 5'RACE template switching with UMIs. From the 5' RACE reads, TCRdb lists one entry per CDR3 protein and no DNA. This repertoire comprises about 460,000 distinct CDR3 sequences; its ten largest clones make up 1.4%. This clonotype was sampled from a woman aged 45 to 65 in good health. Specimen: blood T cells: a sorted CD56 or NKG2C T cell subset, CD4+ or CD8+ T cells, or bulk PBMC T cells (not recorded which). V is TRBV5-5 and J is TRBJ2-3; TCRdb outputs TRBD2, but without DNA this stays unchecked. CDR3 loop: CASRREIPDTQYF.